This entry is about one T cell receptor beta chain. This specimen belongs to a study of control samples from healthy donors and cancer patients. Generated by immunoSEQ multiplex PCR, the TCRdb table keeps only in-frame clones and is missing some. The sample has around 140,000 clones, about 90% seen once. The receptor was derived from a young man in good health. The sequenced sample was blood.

The chain's CDR3 is CASSSTANYGYTF. CDR3 bases: TGTGCCAGCAGCTCTACAGCGAACTATGGCTACACCTTC. The rearrangement links TRBV7-9 to TRBJ1-2; unclear D gene. This CDR3 contains 13 residues. CDR1 is SEHNR and CDR2 is FQNEAQ in the germline V gene (reference sequence). The ends were cut back, 4 bases at V and 2 bases at J, with 8 bases in the middle.